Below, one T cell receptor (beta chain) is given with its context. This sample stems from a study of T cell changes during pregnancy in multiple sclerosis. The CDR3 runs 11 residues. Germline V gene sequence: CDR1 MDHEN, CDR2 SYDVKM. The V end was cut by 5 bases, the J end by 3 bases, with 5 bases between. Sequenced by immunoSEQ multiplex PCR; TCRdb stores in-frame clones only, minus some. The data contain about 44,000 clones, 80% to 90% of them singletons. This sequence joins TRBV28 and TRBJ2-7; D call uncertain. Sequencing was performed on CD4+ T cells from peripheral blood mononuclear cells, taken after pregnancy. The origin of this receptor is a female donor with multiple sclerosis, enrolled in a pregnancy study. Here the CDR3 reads CASSPGYEQYF. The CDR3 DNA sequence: TGTGCCAGCAGTCCGGGCTACGAGCAGTACTTC.